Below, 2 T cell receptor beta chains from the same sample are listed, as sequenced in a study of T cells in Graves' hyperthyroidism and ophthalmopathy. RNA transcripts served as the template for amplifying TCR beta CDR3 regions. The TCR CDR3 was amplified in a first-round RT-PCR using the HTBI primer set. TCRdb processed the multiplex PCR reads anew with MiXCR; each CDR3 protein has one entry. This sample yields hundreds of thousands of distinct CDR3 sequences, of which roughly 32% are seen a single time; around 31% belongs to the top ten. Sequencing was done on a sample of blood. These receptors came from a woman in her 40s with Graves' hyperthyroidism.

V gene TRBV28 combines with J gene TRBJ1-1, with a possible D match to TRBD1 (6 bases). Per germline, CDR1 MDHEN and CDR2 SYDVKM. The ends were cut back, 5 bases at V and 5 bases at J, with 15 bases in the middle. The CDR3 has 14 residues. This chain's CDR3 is CASSPTGTGTEAFF. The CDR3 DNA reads TGTGCCAGCAGTCCTACAGGGACGGGGACTGAAGCTTTCTTT.

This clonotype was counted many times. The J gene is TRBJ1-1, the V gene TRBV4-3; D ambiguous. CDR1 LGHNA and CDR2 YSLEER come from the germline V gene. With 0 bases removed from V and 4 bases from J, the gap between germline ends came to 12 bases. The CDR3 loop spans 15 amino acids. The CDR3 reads CASSQDLGKGTEAFF. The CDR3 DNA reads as TGCGCCAGCAGCCAAGACCTAGGGAAGGGCACTGAAGCTTTCTTT.